This entry is about one T cell receptor (beta chain). Its recognized antigen is unknown. The sample holds no much larger clone one base away, and base qualities are not on file. The data were obtained in a study of control samples from healthy donors and cancer patients (dated by TCRdb to the early 2020s). Library preparation employed the immunoSEQ multiplex PCR assay. Entries here come from immuneACCESS through TCRdb and include only in-frame sequences with V and J called. Some clones fail to appear in such tables; in the studies checked, an unresolved V gene covers under half of the shortfall, and the cause of the remainder is unknown. The sample table shows some 82,000 clones, and more than 65% are seen once. The top ten constitute approximately 10% of the sample. From cysteine to phenylalanine, the CDR3 is 12 amino acids long. Only CDR3 DNA is held: 36 bases, read in frame from base 1. Trimming costs V 6 bases and J 4 bases, and their ends lie 9 bases apart. CDR1 and CDR2 are drawn from the germline V gene: SNHLY, FYNNEI.

This chain joins TRBV2 to TRBJ1-2; the D gene cannot be resolved reliably. The receptor's source is a man in his 60s with head and neck cancer. The material sequenced was PBMCs. Read as DNA, the sequence is TGTGCCAGCAGCATCGGACCCTATGGCTACACCTTC. It codes for CASSIGPYGYTF.